This T cell receptor beta chain was found in a study of cytomegalovirus exposure and HLA in healthy donors. The PCR made use of 60 Vbeta and 13 Jbeta primers. Clones were read by immunoSEQ multiplex PCR, and TCRdb kept only the in-frame ones, dropping some. The data contain 99,000 or so clones, approximately 69% of them singletons. The CDR3 runs to 13 residues. Germline V gene data show CDR1 as ENHRY and CDR2 as SYGVKD. The V end lost 5 bases, the J end lost 1 base, and 8 bases lay between the germline ends. This chain connects TRBV10-3 to TRBJ1-1; the D gene is possibly TRBD1 (6 bases). The sample taken for sequencing was PBMCs. This clonotype originated in a young man in good health and CMV-seronegative. The chain's CDR3 is CAISLQGNTEAFF. The DNA for the CDR3 is TGTGCCATCAGTTTACAGGGGAACACTGAAGCTTTCTTT.